The rows below give T cell receptor beta chains drawn from one sample of a study of T cells in Graves' hyperthyroidism and ophthalmopathy. TCRdb processed the multiplex PCR reads anew with MiXCR; each CDR3 protein has one entry. There are 480,000 or so distinct CDR3 sequences in the sample; approximately 14% occur only once, and around 17% lies in the top ten. Sequencing was carried out using blood. The receptors were sampled from a woman between 18 and 29 years old with Graves' hyperthyroidism. The CDR3 runs from the conserved cysteine through the conserved F or W. The D gene is left open where the match is weak. Only part of the rows carry a size: once, few, many, or a class if the clone is expanded.

V gene: TRBV19
clone size: many
D gene: TRBD1
J gene: TRBJ1-6
CDR3 DNA: TGTGCCAGTAGATCCGGACAGGGGGATTCACCCCTCCACTTT
CDR3 protein: CASRSGQGDSPLHF

V gene: TRBV12-3/TRBV12-4
clone size: many
D gene: -
J gene: TRBJ1-6
CDR3 DNA: TGTGCCAGCCTAGGGAGGGATGATTCACCCCTCCACTTT
CDR3 protein: CASLGRDDSPLHF

V gene: TRBV6-1
clone size: once
D gene: TRBD1
J gene: TRBJ1-1
CDR3 DNA: TGTGCCAGCAGTCCCGGACAGGGGGCTATGGACACTGAAGCTTTCTTT
CDR3 protein: CASSPGQGAMDTEAFF

V gene: TRBV29-1
clone size: few
D gene: -
J gene: TRBJ2-2
CDR3 DNA: TGCAGCGTTCGTGGGGTAAGGACAGCGAACACCGGGGAGCTGTTTTTT
CDR3 protein: CSVRGVRTANTGELFF

V gene: TRBV6-5
clone size: -
D gene: TRBD2
J gene: TRBJ2-1
CDR3 DNA: TGTGCCAGCAGTTACCGGCTAGCGGGAGGGCCAGGTGAGCAGTTCTTC
CDR3 protein: CASSYRLAGGPGEQFF

V gene: TRBV11-2
clone size: many
D gene: TRBD2
J gene: TRBJ2-3
CDR3 DNA: TGTGCCAGCAGCGAAAGACCGACTAGCGGGATGGGAGATACGCAGTATTTT
CDR3 protein: CASSERPTSGMGDTQYF

V gene: TRBV19
clone size: many
D gene: TRBD1
J gene: TRBJ1-4
CDR3 DNA: TGTGCCAGTATGCGGAAACCGGGACAGGGCAACGAAAAACTGTTTTTT
CDR3 protein: CASMRKPGQGNEKLFF

V gene: TRBV12-3/TRBV12-4
clone size: many
D gene: -
J gene: TRBJ2-5
CDR3 DNA: TGTGCCTGCGTTTATCAAGAGACCCAGTACTTC
CDR3 protein: CACVYQETQYF

V gene: TRBV27
clone size: few
D gene: TRBD2
J gene: TRBJ2-3
CDR3 DNA: TGTGCCAGCAGCCGTCCGGGCGGGAGTCCAGATACGCAGTATTTT
CDR3 protein: CASSRPGGSPDTQYF

V gene: TRBV9
clone size: -
D gene: TRBD2
J gene: TRBJ2-2
CDR3 DNA: TGTGCCAGCAGCCACTATAGCGGGACCCGAACCGGGGAGCTGTTTTTT
CDR3 protein: CASSHYSGTRTGELFF

V gene: TRBV6-2/TRBV6-3
clone size: many
D gene: -
J gene: TRBJ1-1
CDR3 DNA: TGTGCCGGGGGGGGAGTGAACACTGAAGCTTTCTTT
CDR3 protein: CAGGGVNTEAFF

V gene: TRBV12-3/TRBV12-4
clone size: many
D gene: TRBD1
J gene: TRBJ1-5
CDR3 DNA: TGTGCCAGCAGCCCGGACAGGGTGGATCAGCCCCAGCATTTT
CDR3 protein: CASSPDRVDQPQHF

V gene: TRBV9
clone size: many
D gene: TRBD1
J gene: TRBJ2-5
CDR3 DNA: TGTGCCAGCAGCACAGGACAGGGAGGAGAGACCCAGTACTTC
CDR3 protein: CASSTGQGGETQYF

V gene: TRBV15
clone size: many
D gene: -
J gene: TRBJ2-3
CDR3 DNA: TGTGCCACCAGCAGAGGGGGGGCAGACTTAGATACGCAGTATTTT
CDR3 protein: CATSRGGADLDTQYF